The 28 T cell receptor beta chains below all came from one sample that was sequenced in a study of CD8 T cells in Susac syndrome. RNA totalling roughly 0.45 to 1 ug underwent reverse transcription with random hexamers. In TCRdb, the immunoSEQ multiplex PCR reads were re-called with MiXCR into one record per CDR3 protein. The data contain about 140,000 distinct CDR3 sequences, 85% to 95% of them singletons. The material sequenced was CD4+ T cells from PBMCs. The origin of the receptors is a human donor with multiple sclerosis.

The chain is built from TRBV3-1 and TRBJ2-7; TRBD2 aligns across 7 bases. The CDR3 extends over 12 amino acids. V shed 6 bases, J shed 6 bases, and the junction held 5 bases outside the gene matches. The germline CDR1 and CDR2 sequences are LGHDT and YNNKEL (reference sequence). This CDR3 is CASSLAVGEQYF. Here the CDR3 DNA reads TGTGCCAGCAGTCTAGCGGTCGGCGAGCAGTACTTC.

The chain has TRBV23-1 and TRBJ1-4; D possibly corresponds to TRBD1 (5 bases). TRBV23-1 is marked as an open reading frame, function uncertain. V was pared by 0 bases and J by 8 bases, with 16 bases between. This CDR3 spans 16 amino acids. The CDR3, as DNA: TGCGCCAGCAGTCAATCAGGGAGACAGCCTCCCGAAAAACTGTTTTTT. Amino acid sequence: CASSQSGRQPPEKLFF.

This clonotype occurred once. The V and J genes are TRBV6-5 and TRBJ2-3, with D possibly matching TRBD2 (5 bases). V lost 4 bases to trimming and J lost 4 bases, with 12 bases between them. Germline CDR1 is MNHEY and CDR2 is SVGAGI. The CDR3 has 14 amino acids. CDR3 amino acids: CASSLSWESDTQYF. CDR3 sequence (DNA): TGTGCCAGCAGTTTGTCCTGGGAGTCAGATACGCAGTATTTT.

V and J are TRBV5-1 and TRBJ2-5; 7 positions agree with TRBD2. V trimming: 2 bases; J trimming: 4 bases; junction bases outside the gene matches: 8. This CDR3 is built from 15 residues. The V gene's germline CDR1 is SGHRS and CDR2 YFSETQ. Here the CDR3 DNA reads TGCGCCAGCAGCTTAGGCGGATCGGGAGGAGAGACCCAGTACTTC. Protein product: CASSLGGSGGETQYF.

This chain joins TRBV29-1 and TRBJ1-4; unclear D gene. Germline assignment: CDR1 SQVTM and CDR2 ANQGSEA. The CDR3 contains 13 residues. V was clipped by 1 base and J by 2 bases, with 5 bases between them. The CDR3 here is CSVEGATNEKLFF. The CDR3 nucleotides read TGCAGCGTTGAAGGAGCTACTAATGAAAAACTGTTTTTT. The full variable domain, rest sourced from reference TRBV29-1 and TRBJ1-4, is SAVISQKPSRDICQRGTSLTIQCQVDSQVTMMFWYRQQPGQSLTLIATANQGSEATYESGFVIDKFPISRPNLTFSTLTVSNMSPEDSSIYLCSVEGATNEKLFFGSGTQLSVL.

The chain recombines TRBV28 with TRBJ1-5; D is uncertain. Between the trimmed V and J ends, which lost 5 bases and 0 bases, there was a span of 11 bases. The CDR3 extends over 15 amino acids. In germline, CDR1 is MDHEN, CDR2 SYDVKM. CDR3 amino acids: CASSPPVYSNQPQHF. Here the CDR3 DNA reads TGTGCCAGCAGTCCTCCAGTTTATAGCAATCAGCCCCAGCATTTT.

V gene TRBV4-3 combines with J gene TRBJ2-5, with no clear D. V was shortened by 0 bases and J by 7 bases, with 15 bases between the two germline ends. Looked up from germline, CDR1 is LGHNA and CDR2 is YSLEER. The CDR3 consists of 15 residues. CDR3 residues: CASSQEALSSGTQYF. CDR3 nucleotide sequence: TGCGCCAGCAGCCAAGAAGCTCTCTCGTCCGGGACCCAGTACTTC.

V is TRBV20-1 and J is TRBJ2-1; D unresolved. The CDR3 is 15 residues long. V was pared by 3 bases and J by 0 bases, with 12 bases between. Per germline, CDR1 DFQATT and CDR2 SNEGSKA (reference sequence). The CDR3 region is CSASGLVRSYNEQFF. For the CDR3, the DNA is TGCAGTGCTAGTGGGCTAGTTCGCTCCTACAATGAGCAGTTCTTC.

The gene calls are TRBV28 and TRBJ1-2; D is unresolved. This CDR3 region has 13 residues. Germline CDR1 MDHEN, CDR2 SYDVKM. Trimming took 5 bases from V and 5 from J, leaving 12 bases between them. CDR3 loop: CASSTLRKYGYTF. The CDR3 DNA reads as TGTGCCAGCAGTACCCTTCGGAAATATGGCTACACCTTC.

V usage is TRBV29-1 and J usage is TRBJ1-1, with TRBD1 matching 8 bases. This CDR3 is 13 amino acids long. The trim removed 7 bases at V and 1 base at J, leaving 5 bases unmatched. CDR1 and CDR2 (germline): SQVTM, ANQGSEA. DNA of the CDR3: TGCAGCGGCCGACAGGGGTCGAACACTGAAGCTTTCTTT. Amino acid sequence: CSGRQGSNTEAFF.

V is TRBV20-1 and J is TRBJ1-2, with a tentative D call TRBD1 (6 bases). Germline V gives CDR1 DFQATT, CDR2 SNEGSKA (reference sequence). This CDR3 contains 13 residues. V lost 2 bases, J lost 14 bases, and 21 bases lay in between. Here the CDR3 DNA reads TGCAGTGCTAGACCCACAGGGTCCCCGTTGAATACCTTC. It is translated as CSARPTGSPLNTF.

This chain connects TRBV24-1 to TRBJ2-4; D is perhaps TRBD2 (6 bases). CDR1 is KGHDR, CDR2 SFDVKD, per germline. The CDR3 is 17 residues long. Between the trimmed V and J ends, which lost 5 bases and 0 bases, there was a span of 16 bases. The CDR3 coding sequence is TGTGCCACCAGTGCTGCGACACAAGCGGGAGCCAAAAACATTCAGTACTTC. Protein product: CATSAATQAGAKNIQYF.

The chain carries TRBV7-9 and TRBJ2-3; TRBD2 matches at 9 bases. Looked up from germline, CDR1 is SEHNR and CDR2 is FQNEAQ (reference sequence). There are 15 residues in the CDR3. With 3 bases clipped from V and 10 bases from J, the junction kept 11 bases outside the gene matches. CDR3 nucleotides: TGTGCCAGCAGCTTGACTAGCGGCTCTATGGCATCGCAGTATTTT. Translation gives CASSLTSGSMASQYF.

The chain links TRBV3-1 to TRBJ2-7; a weak D match, TRBD1 (7 bases). Germline V gene sequence: CDR1 LGHDT, CDR2 YNNKEL (reference sequence). V was clipped by 1 base and J by 3 bases, with 13 bases between them. The CDR3 contains 15 residues. The CDR3 nucleotides read TGTGCCAGCAGCCAAGCGCCAGGGGGGAACTACGAGCAGTACTTC. This translates into CASSQAPGGNYEQYF.

The chain employs TRBV3-1 and TRBJ1-1; no reliable D call. Trimming removed 4 bases at V and 7 bases at J, with 16 bases between. This CDR3 is 14 amino acids long. CDR1 and CDR2 (germline): LGHDT, YNNKEL (reference sequence). CDR3: CASSPQTGRGEAFF. The CDR3 DNA reads TGTGCCAGCAGCCCACAAACCGGGCGGGGTGAAGCTTTCTTT.

The table lists this clonotype with a count of one. The V gene is TRBV5-1, the J gene TRBJ1-4, with D maybe TRBD1 (6 bases). Between the trimmed V and J ends, which lost 4 bases and 3 bases, there was a span of 10 bases. Germline CDR1 reads SGHRS; CDR2 reads YFSETQ. The length of the CDR3 is 14 residues. The CDR3 DNA follows: TGCGCCAGCAGCCTGGACAGCGCTAATGAAAAACTGTTTTTT. Translated: CASSLDSANEKLFF. Variable domain in full (rest from reference TRBV5-1 and TRBJ1-4): KAGVTQTPRYLIKTRGQQVTLSCSPISGHRSVSWYQQTPGQGLQFLFEYFSETQRNKGNFPGRFSGRQFSNSRSEMNVSTLELGDSALYLCASSLDSANEKLFFGSGTQLSVL.

CDR3 in amino acids: CASSPRGDPNTEAFF. The CDR3 nucleotides read TGTGCCAGCAGCCCGCGGGGGGACCCCAACACTGAAGCTTTCTTT. V usage is TRBV9 and J usage is TRBJ1-1, with D possibly being TRBD1 (5 bases). The length of the CDR3 is 15 residues. CDR1 and CDR2 from the germline V gene are SGDLS and YYNGEE. Trimming took 4 bases from V and 2 from J, leaving 15 bases between them.

The J gene is TRBJ2-7, the V gene TRBV3-1; 7 positions agree with TRBD1. The length of the CDR3 is 12 residues. J lost 5 bases, V lost 6 bases, and 4 bases had no gene match. Per the germline V gene, CDR1 is LGHDT and CDR2 is YNNKEL (reference sequence). The CDR3 here is CASRRQGHEQYF. CDR3 nucleotide sequence: TGTGCCAGCAGAAGACAGGGCCACGAGCAGTACTTC.

The CDR3 region is CASSKDVVRAFF. The DNA of the CDR3 is TGTGCCAGCAGCAAGGATGTGGTGAGAGCTTTCTTT. The chain uses TRBV6-6 and TRBJ1-1; D gene ambiguous. V lost 6 bases and J 10 bases, leaving 15 bases between the germline ends. The CDR3 covers 12 residues. Germline V gene lookup returns CDR1 MNHNY and CDR2 SVGAGI (reference sequence).

Only a few counts were recorded for this clonotype. The rearrangement joins TRBV6-1 to TRBJ2-1; 7 bases agree with TRBD1. Germline loops: CDR1 MNHNS, CDR2 SASEGT. Trimming cost V 6 bases and J 9 bases; bases outside gene matches: 5. There are 12 residues in the CDR3. CDR3 in amino acids: CASSGHRGEQFF. The CDR3 region has the DNA TGTGCCAGCAGCGGACACAGGGGTGAGCAGTTCTTC.

The V gene is TRBV18, the J gene TRBJ1-4; the D is unclear. The CDR3 is made up of 11 amino acids. Germline V gene sequence: CDR1 KGHSH, CDR2 LQKENI. Deletions cut 6 bases from V and 5 bases from J, with 4 bases between. CDR3 nucleotides: TGTGCCAGCTCTCAGAATGAAAAACTGTTTTTT. Translated: CASSQNEKLFF.

This chain joins TRBV20-1 and TRBJ2-6; 7 nucleotides agree with TRBD1. Germline V lookup: CDR1 DFQATT, CDR2 SNEGSKA (reference sequence). This CDR3 has 18 residues. Trimming removed 1 base from V and 1 base from J; junction bases left unmatched: 10. The CDR3 DNA is TGCAGTGCTAGAGCCGGTCCCTTACAGGGGTCTGGGGCCAACGTCCTGACTTTC. Translating it yields CSARAGPLQGSGANVLTF.

The chain joins TRBV28 to TRBJ2-7, with D perhaps matching TRBD2 (6 bases). V lost 7 bases to trimming and J lost 3 bases, with 19 bases between them. The germline V gene has CDR1 MDHEN and CDR2 SYDVKM. CDR3 length: 15 residues. CDR3 nucleotides: TGTGCCAGCAAGGGGATAGCGGCAGGGAGCTACGAGCAGTACTTC. Amino acid sequence: CASKGIAAGSYEQYF.

The chain is built from TRBV7-3 and TRBJ2-7, with D perhaps TRBD1 or TRBD2 (5 bases each). Trimming shortened V by 0 bases and J by 4 bases, and 13 bases separated the two germline ends. The germline V gene encodes CDR1 SGHTA and CDR2 FQGTGA. The CDR3 has 15 residues. CDR3 loop: CASSLTGTGPYEQYF. As DNA, the CDR3 is TGTGCCAGCAGCTTAACAGGGACGGGGCCGTACGAGCAGTACTTC.

V gene TRBV29-1 combines with J gene TRBJ2-7; D might be TRBD2 (6 bases). Germline loops: CDR1 SQVTM, CDR2 ANQGSEA. V was clipped by 4 bases and J by 4 bases, with 14 bases between them. The CDR3 consists of 13 residues. DNA for the CDR3: TGCAGCGTTGTCGGAGGGGTGACGTACGAGCAGTACTTC. Translation: CSVVGGVTYEQYF.

This sequence joins TRBV5-1 and TRBJ2-5; TRBD2 might be the D (5 bases). The CDR3 has 14 amino acids. Looked up from germline, CDR1 is SGHRS and CDR2 is YFSETQ. Trimming removed 0 bases at V and 1 base at J, with 7 bases between. This CDR3 is CASSLGRTQETQYF. CDR3 DNA sequence: TGCGCCAGCAGCTTGGGGAGGACCCAAGAGACCCAGTACTTC.

This clonotype was observed once. This chain uses TRBV7-2 with TRBJ2-5; no reliable D call. CDR1 is SGHTA, CDR2 FQGNSA, per germline. The V gene lost 5 bases and the J gene lost 9 bases, with 19 bases spanning the gap. The CDR3 consists of 14 residues. CDR3 coding DNA: TGTGCCAGCAGCCCACCTACCCGAAGGTATTCCCAGTACTTC. Residues: CASSPPTRRYSQYF.

The sample holds a few counts of this clonotype. This chain uses TRBV4-2 with TRBJ2-7; D perhaps matches TRBD2 (6 bases). The CDR3 runs to 16 residues. V lost 4 bases to trimming and J lost 2 bases, with 18 bases between them. In germline, CDR1 is LGHNA, CDR2 YNFKEQ. CDR3 nucleotides: TGTGCCAGCAGCCGGACACTAGCAGCGGAGGCCTACGAGCAGTACTTC. As protein: CASSRTLAAEAYEQYF.